A single sample gave rise to the 2 T cell receptor beta chains below, sequenced in a study of T cells in Graves' hyperthyroidism and ophthalmopathy. Amplified TCR beta CDR3 regions derived from RNA transcripts. During a first-round RT-PCR of the TCR CDR3, the HTBI primer set was used. TCRdb re-called the multiplex PCR reads with MiXCR, one entry per CDR3 protein. The sample contains about 300,000 distinct CDR3 sequences, roughly 19% of which appear only once. Source material: blood. These receptors were obtained from a middle-aged man with Graves' ophthalmopathy.

This clonotype was picked up many times. The chain links TRBV28 to TRBJ1-2; TRBD1 matches at 9 bases. The V segment lost 2 bases and the J segment 4 bases; nucleotides outside the gene matches: 8. This CDR3 has 16 residues. Germline V CDR1 and CDR2: MDHEN, SYDVKM. In DNA, the CDR3 is TGTGCCAGCAGTTTAATACACAGGGGGCAAGGCTATGGCTACACCTTC. This gives the protein CASSLIHRGQGYGYTF.

This clonotype showed up many times. The chain carries TRBV28 and TRBJ1-2, with D unclear. The CDR3 runs to 12 residues. CDR1 and CDR2 from the germline V gene are MDHEN and SYDVKM. V lost 2 bases to trimming and J lost 8 bases, with 9 bases between them. Here the CDR3 reads CASSLNAVGYTF. The CDR3 coding sequence is TGTGCCAGCAGTTTAAATGCGGTGGGCTACACCTTC.